This TCR beta chain was captured by sequencing in a study of CD8 T cells in Susac syndrome. Study-level background: At the time their blood was drawn, patients with Susac syndrome were either therapy-naive, on corticosteroids (with some of them also receiving intravenous immunoglobulin), or on intravenous immunoglobulin alone.

Negative isolation was used for CD8+ and CD4+ T cells and FACS enrichment for TEMRA cells. The RNA input was roughly 0.45 to 1 ug, and it was reverse transcribed with random hexamers. immunoSEQ multiplex PCR amplified TCR beta CDR3 across 54 Vbeta, 13 Jbeta. TCRdb used MiXCR to reprocess the immunoSEQ multiplex PCR reads, holding one entry per CDR3 protein. Of 180,000 or so distinct CDR3 sequences in the sample, 85% to 95% are singletons; the top ten hold 0.095% to 0.1%. Germline CDR1 is MNHEY and CDR2 is SVGEGT. This CDR3 comprises 14 residues. J was trimmed by 5 bases and V by 3 bases; bases with no gene match: 5.

The sample comprised CD4+ T cells from PBMCs. The TCR comes from a human donor with Susac syndrome. This chain connects TRBV6-2 or TRBV6-3 to TRBJ2-5, with TRBD2 matching 8 bases. The CDR3: CASSYSGTLETQYF. The CDR3 bases are TGTGCCAGCAGTTATAGCGGGACGCTGGAGACCCAGTACTTC.